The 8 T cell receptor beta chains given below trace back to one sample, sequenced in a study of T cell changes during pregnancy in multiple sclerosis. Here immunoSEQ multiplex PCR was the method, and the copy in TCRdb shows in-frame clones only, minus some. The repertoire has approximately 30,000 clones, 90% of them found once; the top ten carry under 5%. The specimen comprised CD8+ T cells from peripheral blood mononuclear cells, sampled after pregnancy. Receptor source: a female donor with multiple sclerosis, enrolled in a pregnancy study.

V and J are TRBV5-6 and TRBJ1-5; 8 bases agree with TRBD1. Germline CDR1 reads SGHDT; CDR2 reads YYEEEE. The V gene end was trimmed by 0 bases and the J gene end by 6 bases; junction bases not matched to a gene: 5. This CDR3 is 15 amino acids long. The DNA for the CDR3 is TGTGCCAGCAGCTTGGTCCGTGACAGGGGTCAGCCCCAGCATTTT. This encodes CASSLVRDRGQPQHF.

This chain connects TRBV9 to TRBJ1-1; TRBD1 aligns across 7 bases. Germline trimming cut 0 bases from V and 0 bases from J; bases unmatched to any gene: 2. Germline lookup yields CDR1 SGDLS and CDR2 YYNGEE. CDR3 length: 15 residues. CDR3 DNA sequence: TGTGCCAGCAGCGTAGGGGACAGTCTGAACACTGAAGCTTTCTTT. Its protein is CASSVGDSLNTEAFF.

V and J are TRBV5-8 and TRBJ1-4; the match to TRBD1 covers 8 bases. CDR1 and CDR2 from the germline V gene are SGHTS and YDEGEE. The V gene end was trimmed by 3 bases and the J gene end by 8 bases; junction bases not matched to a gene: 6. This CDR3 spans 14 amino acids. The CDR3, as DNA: TGTGCCAGCAGCTCTGGACAGGGAGACGAAAAACTGTTTTTT. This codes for CASSSGQGDEKLFF.

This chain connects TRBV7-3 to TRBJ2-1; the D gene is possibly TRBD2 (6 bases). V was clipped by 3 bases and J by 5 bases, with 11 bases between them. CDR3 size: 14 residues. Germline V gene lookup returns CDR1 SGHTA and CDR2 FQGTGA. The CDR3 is CASSFGTLDNEQFF. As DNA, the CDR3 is TGTGCCAGCAGCTTTGGGACTCTAGACAATGAGCAGTTCTTC.

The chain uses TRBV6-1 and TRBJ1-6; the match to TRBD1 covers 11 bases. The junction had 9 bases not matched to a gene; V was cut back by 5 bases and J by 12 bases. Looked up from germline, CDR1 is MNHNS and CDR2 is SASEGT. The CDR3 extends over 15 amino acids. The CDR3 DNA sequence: TGTGCCAGCAGTTCACCCGGGACAGGGGGTGTACCCCTCCACTTT. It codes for CASSSPGTGGVPLHF.

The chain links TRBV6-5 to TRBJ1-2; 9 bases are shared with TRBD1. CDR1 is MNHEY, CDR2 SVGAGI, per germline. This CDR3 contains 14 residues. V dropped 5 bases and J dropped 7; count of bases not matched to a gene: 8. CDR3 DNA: TGTGCCAGCAGTGGGATAACAGGGGGCTCTGGCTACACCTTC. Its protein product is CASSGITGGSGYTF.

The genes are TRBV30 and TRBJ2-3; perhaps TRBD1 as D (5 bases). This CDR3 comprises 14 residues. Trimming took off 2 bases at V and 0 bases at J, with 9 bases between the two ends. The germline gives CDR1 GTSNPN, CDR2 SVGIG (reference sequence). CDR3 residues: CAWSLGLSTDTQYF. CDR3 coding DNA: TGTGCCTGGAGTCTGGGGCTAAGCACAGATACGCAGTATTTT.

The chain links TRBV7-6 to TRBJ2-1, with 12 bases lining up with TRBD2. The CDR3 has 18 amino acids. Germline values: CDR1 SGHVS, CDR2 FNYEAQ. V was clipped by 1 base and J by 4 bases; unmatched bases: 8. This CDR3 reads CASSLVASGGARYNEQFF. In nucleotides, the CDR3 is TGTGCCAGCAGCTTAGTGGCTAGCGGGGGGGCGCGGTACAATGAGCAGTTCTTC. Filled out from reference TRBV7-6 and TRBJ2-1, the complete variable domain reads GAGVSQSPRYKVTKRGQDVALRCDPISGHVSLYWYRQALGQGPEFLTYFNYEAQQDKSGLPNDRFSAERPEGSISTLTIQRTEQRDSAMYRCASSLVASGGARYNEQFFGPGTRLTVL.